What follows is one T cell receptor beta chain and its context. The sample originates from a study of blood T cell repertoires in COVID-19. Overall study: Researchers got acute and convalescent COVID-19 samples from the United States, Italy and Spain. The cDNA or gDNA used as material had been derived from T cells, B-cell-depleted T cells, or PBMCs.

In the study's own analysis: Estimated nucleated cell counts came from reference gene primer amplification. Assay used: immunoSEQ multiplex PCR; TCRdb lists only in-frame clones, some missing. V, J and clone size are those of that table, while D and trimming were read from the DNA. The sample records roughly 150,000 clones, over 60% being singletons. This CDR3 is 13 amino acids long. V lost 3 bases and J lost 6, with 11 bases in between. The sequenced material came from peripheral blood. This rearrangement joins TRBV12-3 or TRBV12-4 to TRBJ1-1; tentatively, D is TRBD1 (6 bases). This clonotype was obtained from a woman over 75 with acute or convalescent COVID-19. CDR3 sequence (DNA): TGTGCCAGCAGTTTGACAGGCCGCCCTGAAGCTTTCTTT. Protein sequence: CASSLTGRPEAFF.